This T cell receptor (beta chain) was recovered during a study of T cell responses to AZD1222 COVID-19 vaccine. In the study overall: Recipients boosted at about 4 weeks or about 12 weeks are pooled.

Study observations and caveats: Spike-wide coverage was observed for vaccine-associated CD4 TCRs, with dominant responses at 160-218 and 743-854. Reportedly, close to half of spike-specific TCRs are directed against unmutated variant regions. Donors were chiefly white British, with a greater number of females, and clonal diversity was perhaps underestimated.

Turning to this clone: Its antigen is as yet unknown.

Germline V lookup: CDR1 MGHRA, CDR2 YSYEKL. The CDR3 sequence is 16 residues long. Trimming cost V 2 bases and J 6 bases; bases outside gene matches: 7. Assay used: immunoSEQ multiplex PCR; TCRdb lists only in-frame clones, some missing. The sample consists of tens of thousands of clones, about four fifths of them appearing once. This clonotype was obtained from an adult in good health. The sample was peripheral blood, taken on day 0 of AZD1222 vaccination. The V gene is TRBV4-1, the J gene TRBJ2-2; 9 bases line up with TRBD1. Here the CDR3 DNA reads TGCGCCAGCAGCCAACGGACAGGGGCCTTTCCCGGGGAGCTGTTTTTT. Residues: CASSQRTGAFPGELFF.